One and the same sample provided the 22 T cell receptor beta chains below, sequenced in a study of blood T cell repertoires in COVID-19. Profiling relied on immunoSEQ multiplex PCR, and the TCRdb table lists in-frame clones only, not all of them. The top ten clones hold under 9.5% of a sample with 65,000 to 95,000 clones, around nine tenths of them seen once. What was sequenced was peripheral blood. Receptor source: a man aged 25 to 40 with acute or convalescent COVID-19.

The chain recombines TRBV25-1 with TRBJ1-1, with 7 nucleotides matching TRBD1. This CDR3 has 14 residues. Trimming cost V 4 bases and J 3 bases; bases outside gene matches: 5. Per germline, CDR1 MGHDK and CDR2 SYGVNS. The CDR3 protein is CASSAGGRDTEAFF. In DNA, the CDR3 is TGTGCCAGCAGTGCAGGGGGTCGGGACACTGAAGCTTTCTTT.

V usage is TRBV6-5 and J usage is TRBJ2-7; 12 bases are a match to TRBD1. The ends lost 0 bases at V and 7 bases at J; junction bases unmatched: 4. The CDR3 loop spans 15 amino acids. CDR1 and CDR2 from the germline V gene are MNHEY and SVGAGI. The CDR3 is CASSYSGQGAREQYF. In nucleotides, the CDR3 is TGTGCCAGCAGTTACTCGGGACAGGGGGCAAGGGAGCAGTACTTC.

This chain joins TRBV24-1 and TRBJ2-2, with 11 nucleotides matching TRBD2. This CDR3 spans 19 amino acids. V shed 4 bases and J 1 base; nucleotides not matched to a gene: 10. Per the germline V gene, CDR1 is KGHDR and CDR2 is SFDVKD. CDR3 loop: CATSDPDYGLAGNTGELFF. In DNA, the CDR3 is TGTGCCACCAGTGACCCCGACTATGGACTAGCGGGGAACACCGGGGAGCTGTTTTTT.

V usage is TRBV10-3 and J usage is TRBJ2-5, with a weak D call TRBD1 (8 bases). The CDR3 length is 13 residues. Trimming pared 8 bases from V and 5 bases from J, leaving 15 bases between. Germline V gives CDR1 ENHRY, CDR2 SYGVKD. The CDR3 protein is CAIGEGQAETQYF. DNA for the CDR3: TGTGCCATCGGGGAGGGACAGGCGGAGACCCAGTACTTC.

The chain couples TRBV28 to TRBJ1-3, with D uncertain. CDR1 MDHEN and CDR2 SYDVKM come from the germline V gene. This CDR3 region has 13 residues. Trimming shortened V by 3 bases and J by 4 bases, and 7 bases separated the two germline ends. The CDR3 loop is CASSLARGNTIYF. CDR3 DNA sequence: TGTGCCAGCAGTTTGGCCAGAGGAAACACCATATATTTT.

The rearrangement joins TRBV9 to TRBJ2-7, with D uncertain. Per the germline V gene, CDR1 is SGDLS and CDR2 is YYNGEE. There are 15 residues in the CDR3. Between the trimmed V and J ends, which lost 0 bases and 2 bases, there was a span of 12 bases. CDR3 sequence: CASSVASHLTYEQYF. In DNA, the CDR3 is TGTGCCAGCAGCGTAGCCTCACATCTCACCTACGAGCAGTACTTC.

This chain joins TRBV6-5 and TRBJ2-2; TRBD2 aligns across 8 bases. J lost 1 base, V lost 7 bases, and 5 bases had no gene match. CDR1 and CDR2 from the germline V gene are MNHEY and SVGAGI. The CDR3 length is 15 residues. The CDR3 DNA reads as TGTGCCAGCAATCTACTAGCGGAGAACACCGGGGAGCTGTTTTTT. As protein: CASNLLAENTGELFF.

This chain links TRBV7-3 with TRBJ2-2; 13 bases agree with TRBD2. The CDR3 length is 16 residues. Looked up from germline, CDR1 is SGHTA and CDR2 is FQGTGA. The V segment lost 5 bases and the J segment 4 bases; nucleotides outside the gene matches: 4. The CDR3 DNA follows: TGTGCCAGCAGCCTGGGACTAGCGGGAAGCACCGGGGAGCTGTTTTTT. The encoded protein is CASSLGLAGSTGELFF.

This clone was counted a single time. The genes are TRBV19 and TRBJ2-1; tentative D call: TRBD1 (6 bases). The germline CDR1 and CDR2 sequences are LNHDA and SQIVND (reference sequence). Trimming shortened V by 6 bases and J by 5 bases, and 14 bases separated the two germline ends. The CDR3 runs 14 residues. CDR3 in DNA: TGTGCCAGTAGGACACTTGGGGGCAACAATGAGCAGTTCTTC. Translation gives CASRTLGGNNEQFF.

The chain is built from TRBV19 and TRBJ2-3; D is possibly TRBD2 (5 bases). CDR1 and CDR2 (germline): LNHDA, SQIVND (reference sequence). V gave up 5 bases and J gave up 2 bases, with 17 bases separating them. The CDR3 loop spans 16 amino acids. CDR3 nucleotides: TGTGCCAGTAGTCCTTCGTATCGGGGTGCCACAGATACGCAGTATTTT. Translated, it gives CASSPSYRGATDTQYF.

The chain is built from TRBV18 and TRBJ1-6; the match to TRBD1 covers 10 bases. The germline CDR1 and CDR2 sequences are KGHSH and LQKENI. This CDR3 is built from 13 residues. The J segment lost 9 bases and the V segment lost 6 bases, leaving 2 bases of the junction unmatched. The CDR3 bases are TGTGCCAGCTCGCGGGACAGGGGTTCACCCCTCCACTTT. Translating it yields CASSRDRGSPLHF.

Only one count was recorded for this clone. CDR3 coding DNA: TGTGCCAGCAGCGTAGCTGCGACTAGCGGTTACTACGAGCAGTACTTC. It is translated as CASSVAATSGYYEQYF. The chain uses TRBV9 and TRBJ2-7; 9 positions match TRBD2. V shed 0 bases and J 3 bases; nucleotides not matched to a gene: 7. Germline V gives CDR1 SGDLS, CDR2 YYNGEE. The CDR3 has 16 amino acids.

The V call is TRBV2, the J call TRBJ2-2, with 10 positions matching TRBD2. V was pared by 7 bases and J by 6 bases, with 8 bases of the junction left unmatched. The CDR3 contains 15 residues. CDR1 is SNHLY, CDR2 FYNNEI, per germline. The DNA for the CDR3 is TGTGCCAGCAAGAGGGCTAGCGGGAGTCCCGGGGAGCTGTTTTTT. Its protein product is CASKRASGSPGELFF.

This sequence joins TRBV18 and TRBJ2-1, with TRBD2 identical over 8 bases. Unmatched junction bases numbered 3, after V lost 5 bases and J lost 0 bases. The CDR3 covers 15 residues. Germline lookup yields CDR1 KGHSH and CDR2 LQKENI. The CDR3 nucleotides read TGTGCCAGCTCAGCCGGGACTAGCTCCTACAATGAGCAGTTCTTC. This sequence encodes CASSAGTSSYNEQFF.

The chain uses TRBV4-1 and TRBJ1-2; 8 bases fit TRBD1. The V segment lost 3 bases and the J segment 8 bases; nucleotides outside the gene matches: 8. CDR3 size: 14 residues. CDR1 MGHRA and CDR2 YSYEKL come from the germline V gene. This chain's CDR3 is CASSHPGQGKGYTF. CDR3 bases: TGCGCCAGCAGCCATCCAGGACAGGGAAAGGGCTACACCTTC.

This chain links TRBV9 with TRBJ2-7; D gene uncertain. Trimming cost V 3 bases and J 0 bases, with 7 bases left between them. Germline V gene sequence: CDR1 SGDLS, CDR2 YYNGEE. CDR3 size: 13 residues. The CDR3 spells CASSGVHSYEQYF. The CDR3 nucleotides are TGTGCCAGCAGCGGCGTCCACTCCTACGAGCAGTACTTC.

This clone was picked up one time. This chain joins TRBV5-4 and TRBJ1-1; 7 bases map to TRBD1. From germline, CDR1 is SGHNT and CDR2 YYREEE (reference sequence). J gave up 7 bases and V 0 bases, and 3 bases lay outside the gene matches. The length of the CDR3 is 13 residues. This chain's CDR3 is CASSLEGAFEAFF. The CDR3, as DNA: TGTGCCAGCAGCTTGGAGGGGGCCTTTGAAGCTTTCTTT.

The table lists this clone with a count of one. V and J are TRBV28 and TRBJ1-4, with TRBD1 matching 7 bases. The CDR3 spans 14 residues. The germline CDR1 and CDR2 sequences are MDHEN and SYDVKM. V trimming: 7 bases; J trimming: 3 bases; junction bases outside the gene matches: 5. CDR3 sequence reads: CASNVQGPNEKLFF. In DNA, the CDR3 is TGTGCCAGCAATGTACAGGGGCCTAATGAAAAACTGTTTTTT.

The chain combines TRBV5-1 with TRBJ2-7; weak D call: TRBD2 (6 bases). Trimming shortened V by 4 bases and J by 7 bases, and 24 bases separated the two germline ends. Per germline, CDR1 SGHRS and CDR2 YFSETQ. The CDR3 totals 16 residues. DNA for the CDR3: TGCGCCAGCAGCCCCCCCGGCGGGACCCCGCCGTGGGAGCAGTACTTC. Its protein is CASSPPGGTPPWEQYF.

The rearrangement joins TRBV19 to TRBJ2-7, with 7 nucleotides matching TRBD1. The CDR3 is 16 residues long. Germline CDR1 and CDR2: LNHDA and SQIVND (reference sequence). Germline trimming cut 5 bases from V and 0 bases from J; bases unmatched to any gene: 10. CDR3 DNA: TGTGCCAGTAGTGGGTGGGACAGCAAGAGCTCCTACGAGCAGTACTTC. Its protein product is CASSGWDSKSSYEQYF.

The gene calls are TRBV29-1 and TRBJ2-2; 8 bases are shared with TRBD1. Germline V gene lookup returns CDR1 SQVTM and CDR2 ANQGSEA. This CDR3 contains 15 residues. After removal of 7 bases from V and 3 bases from J, the junction contained 10 bases not matched to a gene. CDR3 amino acids: CSASRQGLDTGELFF. CDR3 nucleotide sequence: TGCAGCGCCTCTCGACAGGGGCTGGACACCGGGGAGCTGTTTTTT.

The rearrangement joins TRBV7-8 to TRBJ2-7; 8 nucleotides align to TRBD1. The ends lost 5 bases at V and 2 bases at J; junction bases unmatched: 17. Germline CDR1 and CDR2: SGHVS and FQNEAQ. The CDR3 spans 18 residues. CDR3 nucleotide sequence: TGTGCCAGCAGCCCGCGCAACCGACCGGGACAGGCTACCTACGAGCAGTACTTC. It encodes CASSPRNRPGQATYEQYF. The complete variable domain, with remaining parts taken from reference TRBV7-8 and TRBJ2-7, reads GAGVSQSPRYKVAKRGQDVALRCDPISGHVSLFWYQQALGQGPEFLTYFQNEAQLDKSGLPSDRFFAERPEGSVSTLKIQRTQQEDSAVYLCASSPRNRPGQATYEQYFGPGTRLTVT.